These T cell receptor beta chains were read from a single sample in a study of T-cell reconstitution after alpha-beta-depleted transplantation in children. TCRdb itself ran the PCR reads through MiXCR, one entry per CDR3 protein. The data hold 300,000 to 400,000 distinct CDR3 sequences, with around 20% observed a single time. The specimen was PBMCs, mostly from graft donor cells, collected 180 days after TCRalphabeta/CD19-depleted stem cell transplant. The receptors shown here come from a male patient aged 10 to 17 who had a stem cell transplant for acute lymphoblastic leukemia, so the T cells may come from the graft donor. Each CDR3 is given with its conserved first and last residue. A D gene is named only where the DNA matches it firmly. Clone size is stated in some rows and not others, as once, few, many or a class when expanded.

j_call,clone_size,v_call,d_call,cdr3_aa,cdr3_nt
TRBJ1-2,few,TRBV20-1,NA,CSARDLEATRAYGYTF,TGCAGTGCTAGAGATTTAGAGGCCACCAGGGCCTATGGCTACACCTTC
TRBJ2-1,many,TRBV5-1,NA,CASSLTLSSYNEQFF,TGCGCCAGCAGCTTGACCCTGTCCTCCTACAATGAGCAGTTCTTC
TRBJ2-6,many,TRBV7-8,NA,CASSLGAVPGANVLTF,TGTGCCAGCAGCTTAGGTGCGGTCCCTGGGGCCAACGTCCTGACTTTC
TRBJ2-3,few,TRBV5-1,NA,CASRPKRETDTQYF,TGCGCCAGCCGTCCTAAGAGGGAGACAGATACGCAGTATTTT
TRBJ1-1,NA,TRBV24-1,NA,CATSDHPRGSRTEAFF,TGTGCCACCAGTGATCATCCTAGGGGGTCTCGGACTGAAGCTTTCTTT
TRBJ1-5,NA,TRBV20-1,NA,CSARIFPGPQDQPQHF,TGCAGTGCTAGAATTTTCCCCGGGCCCCAGGACCAGCCCCAGCATTTT
TRBJ2-5,NA,TRBV25-1,NA,CASSGLGETQYF,TGTGCCAGCAGCGGGCTCGGGGAGACCCAGTACTTC
TRBJ1-2,NA,TRBV7-9,TRBD1,CASRRQGALYGYTF,TGTGCCAGCAGGCGACAGGGGGCCCTCTATGGCTACACCTTC
TRBJ2-1,few,TRBV5-1,NA,CASSPYGNEQFF,TGCGCCAGCAGCCCCTACGGCAATGAGCAGTTCTTC
TRBJ1-4,few,TRBV20-1,NA,CSAMNREGGEKLFF,TGCAGTGCTATGAACAGGGAGGGGGGTGAAAAACTGTTTTTT
TRBJ2-4,many,TRBV5-1,NA,CASSFAGANIQYF,TGCGCCAGCAGTTTTGCAGGGGCGAACATTCAGTACTTC
TRBJ2-2,NA,TRBV4-1,TRBD2,CASSQVNWVSLLAGAPNTGELFF,TGCGCCAGCAGCCAAGTTAACTGGGTCTCTTTGCTAGCGGGAGCCCCGAACACCGGGGAGCTGTTTTTT
TRBJ2-7,many,TRBV7-6,NA,CASSSYLPSYEQYF,TGTGCCAGCAGCTCTTACCTACCCTCCTACGAGCAGTACTTC
TRBJ2-4,few,TRBV4-1,TRBD1,CASSQGWTGAKNIQYF,TGCGCCAGCAGCCAAGGGTGGACAGGGGCAAAAAACATTCAGTACTTC
TRBJ1-1,NA,TRBV5-6,NA,CASSSGPGEAFF,TGTGCCAGCAGCTCGGGGCCGGGAGAAGCTTTCTTT
TRBJ1-2,NA,TRBV6-1,NA,CASRGAGTSSNYGYTF,TGTGCCAGCAGGGGAGCAGGGACCTCCTCTAACTATGGCTACACCTTC
TRBJ1-2,NA,TRBV11-2,NA,CASSQGRLQGDGYTF,TGTGCCAGCAGCCAAGGACGGCTTCAAGGTGATGGCTACACCTTC
TRBJ2-3,NA,TRBV12-3/TRBV12-4,NA,CASRRRQSTDTQYF,TGTGCCAGCAGACGAAGACAGAGCACAGATACGCAGTATTTT
TRBJ2-7,many,TRBV5-1,NA,CASSVPGQTYEQYF,TGCGCCAGCAGCGTCCCGGGCCAGACCTACGAGCAGTACTTC
TRBJ1-2,NA,TRBV7-9,NA,CASSSGPIGYTF,TGTGCCAGCAGCTCGGGGCCAATCGGCTACACCTTC
TRBJ2-1,few,TRBV12-3/TRBV12-4,NA,CASTLAGGASYNEQFF,TGTGCCAGCACCCTGGCCGGGGGCGCTTCCTACAATGAGCAGTTCTTC
TRBJ1-4,NA,TRBV11-2,NA,CASSYPATNEKLFF,TGTGCCAGCAGCTACCCTGCAACTAATGAAAAACTGTTTTTT
TRBJ1-1,few,TRBV20-1,NA,CSASDVTEAFF,TGCAGTGCTAGTGATGTGACTGAAGCTTTCTTT
TRBJ1-5,NA,TRBV7-9,TRBD1,CASSPTGQSNQPQHF,TGTGCCAGCAGCCCAACGGGACAGAGTAATCAGCCCCAGCATTTT
TRBJ1-1,NA,TRBV28,NA,CASSSRGGDPEAFF,TGTGCCAGCAGTTCCAGGGGAGGGGATCCTGAAGCTTTCTTT
TRBJ2-1,NA,TRBV7-9,NA,CASSLIENNEQFF,TGTGCCAGCAGCTTAATTGAGAATAATGAGCAGTTCTTC
TRBJ1-4,NA,TRBV7-3,NA,CASSLGRIGVYEKLFF,TGTGCCAGCAGCTTGGGGAGGATAGGGGTCTATGAAAAACTGTTTTTT
TRBJ1-3,few,TRBV12-3/TRBV12-4,NA,CASTKQGPGNTIYF,TGTGCCAGCACGAAGCAGGGCCCTGGAAACACCATATATTTT
TRBJ1-1,NA,TRBV5-1,NA,CASSLVRGGTEAFF,TGTGCCAGCAGCTTAGTGAGGGGGGGCACTGAAGCTTTCTTT
TRBJ2-5,NA,TRBV15,NA,CATSRVRGRETQYF,TGTGCCACCAGCAGAGTTCGGGGGAGGGAGACCCAGTACTTC
TRBJ1-4,NA,TRBV7-2,NA,CASSFSGVDEKLFF,TGTGCCAGCAGCTTTTCAGGGGTAGATGAAAAACTGTTTTTT
TRBJ2-1,NA,TRBV10-3,TRBD2,CAISESGGRNNEQFF,TGTGCCATCAGTGAGTCGGGGGGGAGGAACAATGAGCAGTTCTTC
TRBJ1-1,few,TRBV7-3,NA,CASSLSGSRPNTEAFF,TGTGCCAGCAGCTTAAGCGGGAGTCGCCCGAACACTGAAGCTTTCTTT
TRBJ2-7,NA,TRBV11-2,TRBD2,CASSPAGTRPYEQYF,TGTGCCAGCAGCCCCGCCGGGACTAGACCCTACGAGCAGTACTTC
TRBJ2-1,NA,TRBV11-2,TRBD2,CASSIGPGLASYRSYNEQFF,TGTGCCAGCAGCATTGGACCGGGACTAGCGAGTTATCGATCCTACAATGAGCAGTTCTTC
TRBJ1-2,few,TRBV7-9,TRBD1,CASSPRTGVYGYTF,TGTGCCAGCAGCCCCAGGACAGGCGTCTATGGCTACACCTTC
TRBJ2-3,NA,TRBV27,TRBD2,CASSPQTSRLTDTQYF,TGTGCCAGCAGTCCCCAGACTAGCAGACTCACAGATACGCAGTATTTT
TRBJ2-2,few,TRBV15,TRBD2,CATSEEYGRSLAGELFF,TGTGCCACCAGCGAGGAATACGGGAGGTCTCTAGCCGGGGAGCTGTTTTTT
TRBJ1-1,NA,TRBV29-1,TRBD1,CSVQLTGEAFF,TGCAGCGTCCAACTTACAGGGGAGGCTTTCTTT
TRBJ1-6,few,TRBV12-3/TRBV12-4,NA,CASSSMSSYNSPLHF,TGTGCCAGCAGTTCCATGAGCTCCTATAATTCACCCCTCCACTTT
TRBJ2-3,few,TRBV27,TRBD2,CASRPGQGTSGRTRDTQYF,TGTGCCAGCAGACCCGGACAGGGGACTAGCGGGAGAACCCGAGATACGCAGTATTTT
TRBJ2-7,few,TRBV6-6,TRBD2,CASSYGRGYEQYF,TGTGCCAGCAGTTACGGGAGGGGCTACGAGCAGTACTTC